The T cell receptor (beta chain) described here comes from a study of vaccination effects on CD4 cells after COVID-19 (dated by TCRdb to between 2022 and 2023). Notes on the research overall: Two doses of either the BNT162b2 or the mRNA-1273 mRNA SARS-CoV-2 vaccine were administered to participants. Pre-vaccine samples were drawn from a couple of convalescent patients 16 days and one week before the first dose, at 142 and 148 days after COVID-19 diagnosis. SARS-CoV-2 spike-specific CD4+ TCR repertoires were compared before and after mRNA vaccination in COVID-19 convalescent patients and in infection-naive vaccine recipients. The full study included some eleven COVID-19 convalescent patients and several SARS-CoV-2-naive healthy vaccine recipients. Cultures from other donors in the study were sequenced using the Oncomine TCR Beta short-read assay on an Illumina iSeq 100.

Comment on this clone: Its antigen remains unidentified. No qualities accompany the bases; no much larger clone lies one base away.

From the germline V gene (reference sequence), CDR1 is SEHNR and CDR2 is FQNEAQ. Deletion took 5 bases off V and 8 bases off J, with a span of 21 bases between the germline ends. The CDR3 has 15 amino acids, counting the end cysteine and phenylalanine. Only the CDR3 DNA is retained, 45 bases long and in frame from the first base. Broad study findings and their caveats: Limitations of the study were the small number of convalescent patients and the absence of early post-infection timepoints. Among convalescent patients, the spike-reactive repertoire after vaccination was made up mainly of new vaccine-induced clones that were largely distinct from the clones induced by infection. At late post-vaccination timepoints, both infection-induced and vaccine-induced clones showed marked clonal contraction, consistent with waning T cell responses.

The library came from the immunoSEQ multiplex PCR assay. TCR beta CDR3 sequencing was performed on DNA from the cultured, isolated CD4+ T cells. In the paper's pipeline: Non-productive TCR sequences were removed and reads were trimmed to the CDR3 region, keeping CDR3s of at least 7 amino acids. Antigen-specific clonotypes were identified with the MANAFEST web app by comparing expansion in peptide wells against reference cultures. To be called positive, a clone needed expansion at FDR<0.05 compared with the reference and with all other wells, an odds ratio greater than 5, and a frequency greater than 0.1% in two replicate wells. A clonotype was called cross-reactive if it was significantly expanded both in SARS-CoV-2 spike wells and in at least one common cold coronavirus spike condition. Levenshtein distance calculated with the stringdist R package was used to assess CDR3 similarity, and unrooted trees were constructed with ape in R 3.6.1. TCRdb mirrors the immuneACCESS table, restricted to in-frame sequences. Some clones are absent from its copies; in checked studies, under half trace to an unresolved V gene, and the reason for the others is unknown. The V and J calls and clone size are taken from that table; D and trimming were inferred from the DNA. For this sample there are around 50,000 clones; about 77% appear just once. Of the sample, about 5.4% is held by the ten largest clones.

The ViraFEST assay stimulated PBMC with viral peptide pools and then used TCR sequencing to identify antigen-specific CD4+ T cell clonotypes by expansion. After about 9 days of culture, CD4+ T cells were isolated with the EasySep CD4+ T cell isolation kit. Convalescent patients had PCR-confirmed SARS-CoV-2 infection between March and December 2020, before Alpha, Beta and Delta variants emerged in the United States. Approximately 2 million PBMC per well were cultured with approximately 10 ug/ml peptides in IMDM containing 5% human AB serum, about 9.6 IU/ml IL-2 and gentamicin. An HIV-1 Nef peptide pool served as the negative control culture condition. On days 3 and 7, half of the culture medium was replaced with fresh IL-2-containing medium. Each peptide stimulation condition was cultured in triplicate wells unless otherwise noted. Using Ficoll-Paque Plus gradient centrifugation, PBMC were separated from whole blood and then either used fresh or cryopreserved at -140C. The QIAamp micro DNA kit was used to extract genomic DNA from the cultured CD4+ T cells.

The specimen was CD4+ T cells from PBMCs cultured with HIV peptides, collected before COVID-19 vaccination. Interpreted using the paper, the cell subset or site label stands for: HIV-1 Nef peptide pool negative control/reference culture. The V gene is TRBV7-9 and the J gene is TRBJ1-1, with no reliable assignment of the D segment. The source is a human donor who had a prior SARS-CoV-2 infection. The DNA sequence reads TGTGCCAGCAGCCGCCCCGGGGAGGGAGTGGGAGAAGCTTTCTTT. Its protein product is CASSRPGEGVGEAFF.